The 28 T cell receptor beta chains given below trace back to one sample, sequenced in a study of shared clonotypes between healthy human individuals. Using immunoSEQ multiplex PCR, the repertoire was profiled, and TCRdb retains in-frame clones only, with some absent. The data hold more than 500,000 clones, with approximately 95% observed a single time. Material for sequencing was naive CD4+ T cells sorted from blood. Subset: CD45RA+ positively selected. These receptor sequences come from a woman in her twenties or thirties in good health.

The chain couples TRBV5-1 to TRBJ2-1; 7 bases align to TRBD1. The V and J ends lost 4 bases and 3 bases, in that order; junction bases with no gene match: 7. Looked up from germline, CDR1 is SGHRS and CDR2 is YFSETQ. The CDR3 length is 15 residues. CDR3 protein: CASSPDRADYNEQFF. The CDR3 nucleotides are TGCGCCAGCAGCCCCGACAGGGCAGACTACAATGAGCAGTTCTTC.

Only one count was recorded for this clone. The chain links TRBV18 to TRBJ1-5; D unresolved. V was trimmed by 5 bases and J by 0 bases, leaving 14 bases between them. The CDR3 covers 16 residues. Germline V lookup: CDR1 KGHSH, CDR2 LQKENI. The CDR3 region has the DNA TGTGCCAGCTCATCGGACGGATCTTATAGCAATCAGCCCCAGCATTTT. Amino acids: CASSSDGSYSNQPQHF.

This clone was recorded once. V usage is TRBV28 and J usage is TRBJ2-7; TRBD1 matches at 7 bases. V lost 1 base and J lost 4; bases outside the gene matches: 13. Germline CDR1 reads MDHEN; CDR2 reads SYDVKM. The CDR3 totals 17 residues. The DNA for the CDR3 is TGTGCCAGCAGTTTATTCTACGGGACAGAAAGATTGTACGAGCAGTACTTC. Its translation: CASSLFYGTERLYEQYF. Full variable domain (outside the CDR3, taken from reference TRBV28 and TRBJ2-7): DVKVTQSSRYLVKRTGEKVFLECVQDMDHENMFWYRQDPGLGLRLIYFSYDVKMKEKGDIPEGYSVSREKKERFSLILESASTNQTSMYLCASSLFYGTERLYEQYFGPGTRLTVT.

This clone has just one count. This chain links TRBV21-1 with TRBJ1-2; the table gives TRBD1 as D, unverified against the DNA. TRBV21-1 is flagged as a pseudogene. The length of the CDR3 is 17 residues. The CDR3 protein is CASARRAGEPANYGYTF. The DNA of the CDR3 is TGTGCCAGCGCTCGCCGGGCAGGGGAGCCAGCTAACTATGGCTACACCTTC.

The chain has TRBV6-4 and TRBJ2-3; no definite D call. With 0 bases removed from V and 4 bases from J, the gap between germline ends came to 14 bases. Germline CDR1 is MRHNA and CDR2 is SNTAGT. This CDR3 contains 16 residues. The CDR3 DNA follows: TGTGCCAGCAGTGACTCGTTTCGTAAGAGCGCAGATACGCAGTATTTT. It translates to CASSDSFRKSADTQYF.

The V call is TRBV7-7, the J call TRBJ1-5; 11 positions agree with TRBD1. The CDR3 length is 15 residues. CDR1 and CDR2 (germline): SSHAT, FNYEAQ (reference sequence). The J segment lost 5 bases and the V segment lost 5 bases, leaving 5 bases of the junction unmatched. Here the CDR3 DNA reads TGTGCCAGCAGCAAGGGACAGGGGGGAGATCAGCCCCAGCATTTT. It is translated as CASSKGQGGDQPQHF.

The CDR3 sequence: CASSDLWGAYNEQFF. The CDR3 DNA reads TGTGCCAGCAGTGATTTATGGGGTGCTTACAATGAGCAGTTCTTC. The chain couples TRBV6-1 to TRBJ2-1; no reliable D call. Germline V lookup: CDR1 MNHNS, CDR2 SASEGT. The CDR3 is made up of 15 amino acids. The V end was cut by 3 bases, the J end by 4 bases, with 13 bases between.

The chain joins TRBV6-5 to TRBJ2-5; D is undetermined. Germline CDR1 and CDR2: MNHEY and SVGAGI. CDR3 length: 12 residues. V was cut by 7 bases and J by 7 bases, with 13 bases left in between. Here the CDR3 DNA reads TGTGCCAGCAATCAGGACGGTGGGACCCAGTACTTC. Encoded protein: CASNQDGGTQYF.

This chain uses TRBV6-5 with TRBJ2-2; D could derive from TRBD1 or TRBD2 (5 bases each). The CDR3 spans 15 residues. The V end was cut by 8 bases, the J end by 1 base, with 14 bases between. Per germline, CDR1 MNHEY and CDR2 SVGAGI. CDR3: CASHPGRLNTGELFF. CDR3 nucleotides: TGTGCCAGCCACCCGGGACGGCTGAACACCGGGGAGCTGTTTTTT.

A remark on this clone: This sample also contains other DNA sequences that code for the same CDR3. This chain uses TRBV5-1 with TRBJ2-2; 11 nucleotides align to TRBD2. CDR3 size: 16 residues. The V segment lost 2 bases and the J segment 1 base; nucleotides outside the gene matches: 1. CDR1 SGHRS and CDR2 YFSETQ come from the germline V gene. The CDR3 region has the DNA TGCGCCAGCAGCTTCGGACTAGCGGGGAACACCGGGGAGCTGTTTTTT. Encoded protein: CASSFGLAGNTGELFF. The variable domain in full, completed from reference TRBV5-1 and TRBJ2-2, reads KAGVTQTPRYLIKTRGQQVTLSCSPISGHRSVSWYQQTPGQGLQFLFEYFSETQRNKGNFPGRFSGRQFSNSRSEMNVSTLELGDSALYLCASSFGLAGNTGELFFGEGSRLTVL.

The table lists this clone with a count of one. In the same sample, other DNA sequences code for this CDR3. The CDR3 region has the DNA TGCGCCAGCAGCTTCCAGGGGATGAACACTGAAGCTTTCTTT. As protein: CASSFQGMNTEAFF. The gene calls are TRBV5-1 and TRBJ1-1; weak D call: TRBD1 (6 bases). Deletions cut 2 bases from V and 0 bases from J, with 8 bases between. The CDR3 loop spans 14 amino acids. From germline, CDR1 is SGHRS and CDR2 YFSETQ. Drawing the rest from reference TRBV5-1 and TRBJ1-1, the complete variable domain is KAGVTQTPRYLIKTRGQQVTLSCSPISGHRSVSWYQQTPGQGLQFLFEYFSETQRNKGNFPGRFSGRQFSNSRSEMNVSTLELGDSALYLCASSFQGMNTEAFFGQGTRLTVV.

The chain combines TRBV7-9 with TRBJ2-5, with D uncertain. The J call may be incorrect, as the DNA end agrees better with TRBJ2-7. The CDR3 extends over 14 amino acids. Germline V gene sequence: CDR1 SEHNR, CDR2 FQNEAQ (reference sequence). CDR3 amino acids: CASSPWSTTYEQYF. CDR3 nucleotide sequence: TGTGCCAGCAGCCCGTGGAGTACTACCTACGAGCAGTACTTC.

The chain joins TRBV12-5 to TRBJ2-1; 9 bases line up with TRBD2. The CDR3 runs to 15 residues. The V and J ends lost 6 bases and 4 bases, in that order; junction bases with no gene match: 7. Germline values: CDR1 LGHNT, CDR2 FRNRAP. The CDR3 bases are TGTGCTAGTGGCCGTGCTAGCGGGATTTACAATGAGCAGTTCTTC. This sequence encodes CASGRASGIYNEQFF.

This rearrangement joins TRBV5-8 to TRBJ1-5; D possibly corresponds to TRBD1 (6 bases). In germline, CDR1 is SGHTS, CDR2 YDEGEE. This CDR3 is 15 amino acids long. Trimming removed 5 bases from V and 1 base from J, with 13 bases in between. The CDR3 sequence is CASSPGTTSNQPQHF. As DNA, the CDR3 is TGTGCCAGCAGTCCTGGGACAACCAGCAATCAGCCCCAGCATTTT.

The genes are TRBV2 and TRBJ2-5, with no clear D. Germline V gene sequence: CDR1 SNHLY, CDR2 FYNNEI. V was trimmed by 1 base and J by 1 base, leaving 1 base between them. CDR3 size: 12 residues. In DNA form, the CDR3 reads TGTGCCAGCAGTGAAGTCCAAGAGACCCAGTACTTC. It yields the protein CASSEVQETQYF.

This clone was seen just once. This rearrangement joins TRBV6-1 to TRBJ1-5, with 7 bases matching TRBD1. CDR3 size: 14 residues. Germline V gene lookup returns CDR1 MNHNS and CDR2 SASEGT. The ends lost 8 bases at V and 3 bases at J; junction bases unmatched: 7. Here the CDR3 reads CASSRQGNNQPQHF. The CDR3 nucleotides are TGTGCCAGCTCACGACAGGGAAACAATCAGCCCCAGCATTTT.

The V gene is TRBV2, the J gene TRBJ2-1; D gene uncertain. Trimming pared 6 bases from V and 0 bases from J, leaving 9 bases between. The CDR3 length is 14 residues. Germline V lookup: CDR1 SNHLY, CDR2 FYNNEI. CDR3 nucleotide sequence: TGTGCCAGCAGAGGACCCAGCTCCTACAATGAGCAGTTCTTC. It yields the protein CASRGPSSYNEQFF.

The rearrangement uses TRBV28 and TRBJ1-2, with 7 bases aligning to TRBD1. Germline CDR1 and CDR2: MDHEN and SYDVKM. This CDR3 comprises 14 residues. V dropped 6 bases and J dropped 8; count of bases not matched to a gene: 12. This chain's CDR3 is CASRLGGQLRGYTF. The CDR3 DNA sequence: TGTGCCAGCAGACTGGGGGGACAGCTCCGGGGCTACACCTTC.

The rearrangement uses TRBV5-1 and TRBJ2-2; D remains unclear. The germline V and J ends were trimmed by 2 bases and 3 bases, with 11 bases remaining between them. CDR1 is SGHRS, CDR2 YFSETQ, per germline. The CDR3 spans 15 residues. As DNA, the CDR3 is TGCGCCAGCAGCTTCGCCCGGGCGGACACCGGGGAGCTGTTTTTT. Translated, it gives CASSFARADTGELFF.

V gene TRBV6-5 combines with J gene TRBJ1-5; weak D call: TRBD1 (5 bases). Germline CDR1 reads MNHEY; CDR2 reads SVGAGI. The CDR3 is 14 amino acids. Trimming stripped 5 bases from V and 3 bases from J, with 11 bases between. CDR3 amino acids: CASSDTGYNQPQHF. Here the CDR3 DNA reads TGTGCCAGCAGTGACACAGGTTACAATCAGCCCCAGCATTTT.

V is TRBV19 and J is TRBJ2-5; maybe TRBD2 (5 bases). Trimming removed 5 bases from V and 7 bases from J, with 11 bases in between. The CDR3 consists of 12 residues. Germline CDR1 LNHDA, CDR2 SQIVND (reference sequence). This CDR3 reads CASSDRRGTQYF. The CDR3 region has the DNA TGTGCCAGTAGTGATCGACGGGGGACCCAGTACTTC.

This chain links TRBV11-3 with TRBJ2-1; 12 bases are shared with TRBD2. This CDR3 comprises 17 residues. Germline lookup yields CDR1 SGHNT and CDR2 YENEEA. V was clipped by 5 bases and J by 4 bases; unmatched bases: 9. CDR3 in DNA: TGTGCCAGCAGCCCTAGCGGGAGGGCCTCCCCTTACAATGAGCAGTTCTTC. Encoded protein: CASSPSGRASPYNEQFF.

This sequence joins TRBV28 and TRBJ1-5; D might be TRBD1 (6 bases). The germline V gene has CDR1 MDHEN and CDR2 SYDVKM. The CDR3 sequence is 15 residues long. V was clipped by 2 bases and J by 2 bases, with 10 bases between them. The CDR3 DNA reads TGTGCCAGCAGTTTAGGGGGCCCGGGCAATCAGCCCCAGCATTTT. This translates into CASSLGGPGNQPQHF.

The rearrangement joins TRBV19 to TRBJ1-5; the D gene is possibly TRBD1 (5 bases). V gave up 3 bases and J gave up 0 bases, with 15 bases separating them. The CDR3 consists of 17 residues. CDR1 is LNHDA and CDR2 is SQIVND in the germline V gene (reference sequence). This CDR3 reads CASSIQAGPNSNQPQHF. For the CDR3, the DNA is TGTGCCAGTAGTATCCAGGCAGGGCCGAATAGCAATCAGCCCCAGCATTTT.

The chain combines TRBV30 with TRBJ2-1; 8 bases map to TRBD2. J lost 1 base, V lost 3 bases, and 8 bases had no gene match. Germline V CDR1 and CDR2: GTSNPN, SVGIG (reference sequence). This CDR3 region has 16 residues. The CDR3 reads CAWSPLTSGSYNEQFF. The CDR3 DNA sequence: TGTGCCTGGAGCCCCCTAACTAGCGGATCCTACAATGAGCAGTTCTTC.

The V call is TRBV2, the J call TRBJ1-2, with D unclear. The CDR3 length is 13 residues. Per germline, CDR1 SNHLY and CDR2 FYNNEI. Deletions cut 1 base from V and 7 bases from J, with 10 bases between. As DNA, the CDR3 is TGTGCCAGCAGTGAAGTCCCGTCCCTTGGCTACACCTTC. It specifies CASSEVPSLGYTF.

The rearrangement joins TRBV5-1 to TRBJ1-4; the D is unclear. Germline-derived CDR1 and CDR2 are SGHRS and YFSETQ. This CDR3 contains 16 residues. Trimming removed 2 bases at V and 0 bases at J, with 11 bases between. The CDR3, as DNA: TGCGCCAGCAGCTTTAATGCAGCTACAACTAATGAAAAACTGTTTTTT. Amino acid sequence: CASSFNAATTNEKLFF.

The CDR3 nucleotides read TGCGCCAGCAGCCAAGATACCTACGAGCAGTACTTC. Translated, it gives CASSQDTYEQYF. The chain couples TRBV4-1 to TRBJ2-7, with unresolved D. Per the germline V gene, CDR1 is MGHRA and CDR2 is YSYEKL. V lost 0 bases and J 2 bases, leaving 2 bases between the germline ends. The CDR3 extends over 12 amino acids.